A single sample gave rise to the 21 T cell receptor beta chains below, sequenced in a study of blood T cell repertoires in COVID-19. The method was immunoSEQ multiplex PCR; TCRdb's version includes in-frame clones alone and lacks a portion of them. The table includes some 170,000 clones, roughly nine tenths detected once. Sequencing used PBMCs or T cells enriched from blood (not recorded which). The receptors come from a human donor with acute COVID-19. The donor label of this sample is uncertain.

The chain carries TRBV19 and TRBJ1-2, with a tentative D call TRBD1 (5 bases). Germline-derived CDR1 and CDR2 are LNHDA and SQIVND (reference sequence). The CDR3 runs to 15 residues. V was shortened by 4 bases and J by 5 bases, with 17 bases between the two germline ends. In DNA, the CDR3 is TGTGCCAGTAGTACCCACGGGGGAAGTCAGTATGGCTACACCTTC. It translates to CASSTHGGSQYGYTF.

The CDR3 DNA is TGTGCCAGCAGCCCACGCGGGGGGGGCAAGGATACGCAGTATTTT. Its translation is CASSPRGGGKDTQYF. This chain links TRBV7-3 with TRBJ2-3; the match to TRBD2 covers 9 bases. Trimming cost V 5 bases and J 6 bases; bases outside gene matches: 9. In germline, CDR1 is SGHTA, CDR2 FQGTGA. The CDR3 runs 15 residues.

This chain uses TRBV12-3 or TRBV12-4 with TRBJ2-7; the D gene is possibly TRBD2 (5 bases). The CDR3 length is 13 residues. Trimming took off 1 base at V and 3 bases at J, with 7 bases between the two ends. The CDR3 bases are TGTGCCAGCAGTTTAGGGGGAGTCTACGAGCAGTACTTC. This encodes CASSLGGVYEQYF.

The J gene is TRBJ2-1, the V gene TRBV2; 10 bases agree with TRBD2. Trimming at V came to 3 bases and at J to 8 bases, leaving 10 bases not matched to a gene. Germline V gene sequence: CDR1 SNHLY, CDR2 FYNNEI. The CDR3 contains 16 residues. The CDR3 region has the DNA TGTGCCAGCAGTGAGGGTGTAGTAGCGGGGGGCCATGAGCAGTTCTTC. It yields the protein CASSEGVVAGGHEQFF.

The V call is TRBV19, the J call TRBJ2-7, with 10 bases matching TRBD1. This CDR3 has 14 residues. Germline CDR1 LNHDA, CDR2 SQIVND (reference sequence). J gave up 4 bases and V 6 bases, and 6 bases lay outside the gene matches. CDR3 DNA: TGTGCCAGTAGAGACAGGGGGCGCGGGTACGAGCAGTACTTC. Encoded protein: CASRDRGRGYEQYF. Full variable domain (remainder filled in from reference TRBV19 and TRBJ2-7): DGGITQSPKYLFRKEGQNVTLSCEQNLNHDAMYWYRQDPGQGLRLIYYSQIVNDFQKGDIAEGYSVSREKKESFPLTVTSAQKNPTAFYLCASRDRGRGYEQYFGPGTRLTVT.

The chain combines TRBV5-1 with TRBJ2-3; D remains ambiguous. V was pared by 4 bases and J by 0 bases, with 9 bases between. Germline CDR1 and CDR2: SGHRS and YFSETQ. This CDR3 comprises 14 residues. CDR3 coding DNA: TGCGCCAGCAGCCCCCAGGCTAGCACAGATACGCAGTATTTT. Its translation: CASSPQASTDTQYF.

The table lists this clone with a few counts. This rearrangement joins TRBV7-3 to TRBJ1-5; D not certain. Germline-derived CDR1 and CDR2 are SGHTA and FQGTGA. Deletions cut 4 bases from V and 2 bases from J, with 9 bases between. This CDR3 region has 14 residues. For the CDR3, the DNA is TGTGCCAGCAGCTCAGCAGAGGGCAATCAGCCCCAGCATTTT. Translation: CASSSAEGNQPQHF. Looking up the rest from reference TRBV7-3 and TRBJ1-5 gives the full variable domain: GAGVSQTPSNKVTEKGKYVELRCDPISGHTALYWYRQSLGQGPEFLIYFQGTGAADDSGLPNDRFFAVRPEGSVSTLKIQRTERGDSAVYLCASSSAEGNQPQHFGDGTRLSIL.

DNA of the CDR3: TGTGCCACCAGTGACCATAGGGGGACTGAAGCTTTCTTT. Translated, it gives CATSDHRGTEAFF. The chain uses TRBV24-1 and TRBJ1-1, with D perhaps TRBD1 (6 bases). CDR1 and CDR2 (germline): KGHDR, SFDVKD. The CDR3 has 13 amino acids. Trimming removed 4 bases from V and 5 bases from J, with 10 bases in between.

V gene TRBV2 combines with J gene TRBJ2-3; 8 bases map to TRBD2. Unmatched junction bases numbered 7, after V lost 6 bases and J lost 2 bases. Germline V gives CDR1 SNHLY, CDR2 FYNNEI. The CDR3 runs 15 residues. CDR3: CASRGSGGPTDTQYF. In DNA, the CDR3 is TGTGCCAGCAGGGGCAGCGGGGGCCCCACAGATACGCAGTATTTT.

The chain carries TRBV2 and TRBJ1-6; 12 bases map to TRBD1. The CDR3 is made up of 18 amino acids. The germline V gene has CDR1 SNHLY and CDR2 FYNNEI. The J segment lost 6 bases and the V segment lost 2 bases, leaving 8 bases of the junction unmatched. The CDR3 sequence: CASSELLGTGGSNSPLHF. The CDR3 DNA follows: TGTGCCAGCAGTGAATTATTGGGGACAGGGGGCTCTAATTCACCCCTCCACTTT.

This clone was counted a single time. This rearrangement joins TRBV5-5 to TRBJ1-1; TRBD1 aligns across 8 bases. This CDR3 contains 15 residues. Losses at the gene ends were 4 bases for V and 1 base for J; bases not matched to a gene: 6. Germline V gene sequence: CDR1 SGHKS, CDR2 YYEKEE (reference sequence). The CDR3 sequence: CASSEFRGRNTEAFF. In DNA form, the CDR3 reads TGTGCCAGCAGCGAATTCAGGGGGCGGAACACTGAAGCTTTCTTT.

The chain uses TRBV6-5 and TRBJ2-7, with a possible D match to TRBD1 (6 bases). V was shortened by 5 bases and J by 4 bases, with 12 bases between the two germline ends. Germline-derived CDR1 and CDR2 are MNHEY and SVGAGI. The CDR3 is 13 residues long. CDR3: CASSKRTEYEQYF. The DNA of the CDR3 is TGTGCCAGCAGTAAGAGGACAGAGTACGAGCAGTACTTC.

The rearrangement links TRBV5-6 to TRBJ2-3; 7 nucleotides match TRBD2. The CDR3 is made up of 15 amino acids. In germline, CDR1 is SGHDT, CDR2 YYEEEE. The trim removed 2 bases at V and 3 bases at J, leaving 6 bases unmatched. The CDR3 sequence is CASSFDWRGTDTQYF. CDR3 in DNA: TGTGCCAGCAGCTTCGACTGGCGGGGGACAGATACGCAGTATTTT. The entire variable domain, with the rest obtained from reference TRBV5-6 and TRBJ2-3, is as follows: DAGVTQSPTHLIKTRGQQVTLRCSPKSGHDTVSWYQQALGQGPQFIFQYYEEEERQRGNFPDRFSGHQFPNYSSELNVNALLLGDSALYLCASSFDWRGTDTQYFGPGTRLTVL.

J is TRBJ1-2 and V is TRBV19; weak D call: TRBD1 (5 bases). Trimming took 4 bases from V and 0 from J, leaving 12 bases between them. Germline CDR1 reads LNHDA; CDR2 reads SQIVND (reference sequence). This CDR3 is 15 amino acids long. CDR3 loop: CASSTSGHPNYGYTF. Written as DNA, the CDR3 is TGTGCCAGTAGTACCTCTGGACATCCTAACTATGGCTACACCTTC.

The V call is TRBV5-1, the J call TRBJ2-1; TRBD2 matches 16 bases. Germline V gene sequence: CDR1 SGHRS, CDR2 YFSETQ. The CDR3 length is 17 residues. V shed 3 bases, J shed 4 bases, and the junction held 4 bases outside the gene matches. The CDR3 spells CASSSGLAGGPYNEQFF. CDR3 bases: TGCGCCAGCAGCTCGGGACTAGCGGGGGGGCCTTACAATGAGCAGTTCTTC.

The rearrangement links TRBV3-1 (or the pseudogene TRBV3-2) to TRBJ2-6, with 10 bases aligning to TRBD2. Trimming cost V 0 bases and J 3 bases; bases outside gene matches: 14. The CDR3 loop spans 21 amino acids. Germline values: CDR1 LGHDT, CDR2 YNNKEL (reference sequence). The CDR3 region has the DNA TGTGCCAGCAGCCAAGAAACTCTAGCGGGAGTTTTGTCGGGTGGGGCCAACGTCCTGACTTTC. This codes for CASSQETLAGVLSGGANVLTF.

V and J are TRBV12-5 and TRBJ2-7, with 9 nucleotides matching TRBD1. V shed 1 base and J 6 bases; nucleotides not matched to a gene: 4. Germline CDR1 and CDR2: LGHNT and FRNRAP. CDR3 length equals 14 residues. The CDR3 spells CASGLDRGRVEQYF. CDR3 bases: TGTGCTAGTGGTTTGGACAGGGGGCGCGTCGAGCAGTACTTC.

V and J are TRBV24-1 and TRBJ2-3; 9 bases are a match to TRBD1. Germline CDR1 and CDR2: KGHDR and SFDVKD. Unmatched junction bases numbered 10, after V lost 5 bases and J lost 5 bases. This CDR3 is 16 amino acids long. CDR3 region: CATSGLRDRDKDTQYF. CDR3 coding DNA: TGTGCCACCAGTGGCTTAAGGGACAGGGATAAAGATACGCAGTATTTT.

A remark on this clone: Other DNA sequences in this specimen translate into the identical CDR3. The chain links TRBV5-1 to TRBJ2-5; no definite D call. Trimming cost V 5 bases and J 1 base, with 9 bases left between them. Germline values: CDR1 SGHRS, CDR2 YFSETQ. This CDR3 spans 13 amino acids. As DNA, the CDR3 is TGCGCCAGCAGTTTTCCTCTCCAAGAGACCCAGTACTTC. Translated, it gives CASSFPLQETQYF.

V and J are TRBV4-3 and TRBJ1-1; D is uncertain. Per the germline V gene, CDR1 is LGHNA and CDR2 is YSLEER. V lost 3 bases and J lost 1, with 9 bases in between. This CDR3 has 14 residues. The CDR3 reads CASSQEVRNTEAFF. CDR3 bases: TGCGCCAGCAGCCAGGAGGTCAGGAACACTGAAGCTTTCTTT.

This clone turned up a few times. This rearrangement joins TRBV25-1 to TRBJ2-2, with TRBD1 matching 10 bases. CDR3 size: 15 residues. CDR1 is MGHDK, CDR2 SYGVNS, per germline. With V trimmed by 2 bases and J by 5 bases, 2 bases remained unmatched. As DNA, the CDR3 is TGTGCCAGCAGTGAAGGACAGGGGGAAACCGGGGAGCTGTTTTTT. It specifies CASSEGQGETGELFF.